The 5 T cell receptor beta chains below come from one sample, sequenced in a study of OX40 agonist ivuxolimab in advanced cancers. Produced via immunoSEQ multiplex PCR; TCRdb's table is partial and in-frame only. The table lists about 90,000 clones, 91% of them singletons. Here the sequenced sample was CD4+ or CD8+ T cells sorted from blood, taken in a trial of the OX40 agonist ivuxolimab. The receptors here all came from an adult with an advanced solid tumor such as melanoma, head and neck, liver or kidney cancer.

The table lists this clone with a count of one. The V call is TRBV6-1, the J call TRBJ1-1; unclear D gene. The CDR3 is 13 amino acids. Germline V gene lookup returns CDR1 MNHNS and CDR2 SASEGT. Between the trimmed V and J ends, which lost 3 bases and 6 bases, there was a span of 11 bases. The CDR3 DNA sequence: TGTGCCAGCAGTGATTTGGGAACCTCTGAAGCTTTCTTT. This codes for CASSDLGTSEAFF.

The chain combines TRBV7-9 with TRBJ2-1; the match to TRBD2 covers 9 bases. Unmatched junction bases numbered 3, after V lost 5 bases and J lost 1 base. Germline assignment: CDR1 SEHNR and CDR2 FQNEAQ (reference sequence). This CDR3 comprises 15 residues. DNA for the CDR3: TGTGCCAGCAGCCGTAGCGGGAGTTCCTACAATGAGCAGTTCTTC. Its translation is CASSRSGSSYNEQFF. The full variable domain, rest sourced from reference TRBV7-9 and TRBJ2-1, is DTGVSQNPRHKITKRGQNVTFRCDPISEHNRLYWYRQTLGQGPEFLTYFQNEAQLEKSRLLSDRFSAERPKGSFSTLEIQRTEQGDSAMYLCASSRSGSSYNEQFFGPGTRLTVL.

The chain employs TRBV14 and TRBJ1-5; D is unresolved. Germline CDR1 reads SGHDN; CDR2 reads FVKESK. V lost 11 bases, J lost 4 bases, and 21 bases lay in between. The CDR3 is 15 residues long. The CDR3 DNA reads as TGTGCCGCCGACTTCCAGTTCCGTTCAAATCAGCCCCAGCATTTT. Encoded protein: CAADFQFRSNQPQHF.

This chain links TRBV7-2 with TRBJ1-2; D is possibly TRBD1 (5 bases). Germline lookup yields CDR1 SGHTA and CDR2 FQGNSA. Trimming cost V 6 bases and J 0 bases, with 8 bases left between them. This CDR3 comprises 13 residues. CDR3 loop: CASRGVANYGYTF. The CDR3 bases are TGTGCCAGCAGGGGGGTAGCTAACTATGGCTACACCTTC.

The J gene is TRBJ1-5, the V gene TRBV28, with 7 bases matching TRBD1. Germline CDR1 reads MDHEN; CDR2 reads SYDVKM. The length of the CDR3 is 15 residues. J lost 6 bases, V lost 6 bases, and 11 bases had no gene match. CDR3 residues: CASRSGTESVQPQHF. CDR3 coding DNA: TGTGCCAGCAGGTCCGGGACAGAGTCCGTTCAGCCCCAGCATTTT.